A single sample is the source of the 28 T cell receptor beta chains below, sequenced in a study of blood T cell repertoires in COVID-19. Profiled with immunoSEQ multiplex PCR; TCRdb holds only in-frame clones, not every one. The top ten hold about 7% of the sample, which has roughly 200,000 clones, roughly 90% seen once. The sequencing sample was made of peripheral blood. The receptors derive from a man between 35 and 55 years old with acute or convalescent COVID-19.

J is TRBJ1-6 and V is TRBV19, with D possibly TRBD1 on 5 matching bases. Trimming took 3 bases from V and 9 from J, leaving 15 bases between them. The CDR3 contains 15 residues. Germline lookup yields CDR1 LNHDA and CDR2 SQIVND (reference sequence). CDR3 DNA: TGTGCCAGTAGTATTGCGCCAGGGCTCGGTTCACCCCTCCACTTT. Translated, it gives CASSIAPGLGSPLHF.

A remark on this clone: Other DNA sequences in this specimen translate into the identical CDR3. This chain links TRBV12-3 or TRBV12-4 with TRBJ2-3; D is unclear. V was cut by 6 bases and J by 0 bases, with 4 bases left in between. This CDR3 contains 12 residues. The CDR3 nucleotides are TGTGCCAGCAGCCGGAGCACAGATACGCAGTATTTT. Translation gives CASSRSTDTQYF.

The V call is TRBV5-1, the J call TRBJ2-7; tentatively, D is TRBD2 (7 bases). Trimming removed 0 bases at V and 4 bases at J, with 11 bases between. The CDR3 runs 14 residues. Germline V gene sequence: CDR1 SGHRS, CDR2 YFSETQ. The CDR3 DNA sequence: TGCGCCAGCAGCTTGGACGGGGGGCAGTACGAGCAGTACTTC. Encoded protein: CASSLDGGQYEQYF.

The chain has TRBV7-2 and TRBJ1-2; D is possibly TRBD1 (6 bases). Germline-derived CDR1 and CDR2 are SGHTA and FQGNSA. The CDR3 sequence is 13 residues long. V was shortened by 1 base and J by 5 bases, with 8 bases between the two germline ends. The CDR3 region is CASSLDREYGYTF. CDR3 nucleotides: TGTGCCAGCAGCTTAGACAGGGAATATGGCTACACCTTC.

The sample holds one count of this clone. The chain couples TRBV5-1 to TRBJ1-1, with D possibly being TRBD1 (6 bases). V was trimmed by 0 bases and J by 4 bases, leaving 16 bases between them. Germline CDR1 and CDR2: SGHRS and YFSETQ. The CDR3 length is 16 residues. The CDR3 DNA is TGCGCCAGCAGCTTGGCGGCACAGGGCTGGGGCACTGAAGCTTTCTTT. This codes for CASSLAAQGWGTEAFF.

The genes are TRBV6-5 and TRBJ2-1; 14 nucleotides match TRBD2. Trimming cost V 6 bases and J 6 bases; bases outside gene matches: 4. The CDR3 has 15 residues. Germline V gene data show CDR1 as MNHEY and CDR2 as SVGAGI. The CDR3 DNA is TGTGCCAGCAGCCATGGACTAGCGGGGGGCAATGAGCAGTTCTTC. It yields the protein CASSHGLAGGNEQFF.

V is TRBV6-5 and J is TRBJ2-1; no reliable D call. Germline V gene lookup returns CDR1 MNHEY and CDR2 SVGAGI. Trimming cost V 0 bases and J 8 bases, with 5 bases left between them. The CDR3 is 12 residues long. CDR3 sequence (DNA): TGTGCCAGCAGTTACTCTGGCCATGAGCAGTTCTTC. This translates into CASSYSGHEQFF.

The rearrangement links TRBV10-1 to TRBJ2-7, with 9 bases identical to TRBD1. J lost 5 bases, V lost 10 bases, and 12 bases had no gene match. CDR1 is WNHNN and CDR2 is SYGVQD in the germline V gene (reference sequence). CDR3 length: 14 residues. The CDR3 here is CAKRDRDAPDEQYF. For the CDR3, the DNA is TGCGCCAAGAGGGACAGGGACGCCCCAGACGAGCAGTACTTC.

This sequence joins TRBV28 and TRBJ1-4; maybe TRBD1 (6 bases). Germline values: CDR1 MDHEN, CDR2 SYDVKM. The CDR3 contains 14 residues. V shed 6 bases and J shed 7 bases, with 15 bases lying between them. This CDR3 is CASSQRGGSEKLFF. The CDR3 DNA sequence: TGTGCCAGCAGCCAAAGGGGGGGGAGTGAAAAACTGTTTTTT.

V gene TRBV6-5 combines with J gene TRBJ2-7, with TRBD1 matching over 9 bases. The CDR3 loop spans 15 amino acids. Germline V lookup: CDR1 MNHEY, CDR2 SVGAGI. V was clipped by 2 bases and J by 4 bases; unmatched bases: 6. This CDR3 reads CASSYRTGEPYEQYF. CDR3 sequence (DNA): TGTGCCAGCAGTTACCGGACAGGGGAACCGTACGAGCAGTACTTC.

CDR3 region: CSGARDNGYTF. CDR3 nucleotides: TGCAGCGGGGCCCGCGACAACGGCTACACCTTC. This chain connects TRBV29-1 to TRBJ1-2, with D unresolved. Germline loops: CDR1 SQVTM, CDR2 ANQGSEA. V was shortened by 7 bases and J by 8 bases, with 14 bases between the two germline ends. The CDR3 totals 11 residues.

The chain uses TRBV6-1 and TRBJ2-7; TRBD1 aligns across 7 bases. There are 15 residues in the CDR3. Per germline, CDR1 MNHNS and CDR2 SASEGT. The V gene end was trimmed by 5 bases and the J gene end by 5 bases; junction bases not matched to a gene: 12. CDR3 sequence reads: CASSSYQGQGDEQYF. The CDR3, as DNA: TGTGCCAGCAGTTCTTACCAGGGGCAGGGGGACGAGCAGTACTTC.

The chain combines TRBV5-4 with TRBJ1-4, with 8 bases fitting TRBD1. CDR3 length equals 15 residues. Germline CDR1 is SGHNT and CDR2 is YYREEE (reference sequence). V dropped 0 bases and J dropped 6; count of bases not matched to a gene: 4. This chain's CDR3 is CASSLEVTGDEKLFF. In DNA, the CDR3 is TGTGCCAGCAGCTTGGAGGTGACAGGGGATGAAAAACTGTTTTTT.

V is TRBV6-2 or TRBV6-3 and J is TRBJ1-5; tentatively, D is TRBD1 (5 bases). CDR1 is MNHEY and CDR2 is SVGEGT in the germline V gene. The CDR3 is made up of 15 amino acids. The V end lost 5 bases, the J end lost 2 bases, and 13 bases lay between the germline ends. The CDR3 DNA reads TGTGCCAGCAGTCCCTCTGGAGGGGGCAATCAGCCCCAGCATTTT. Its translation: CASSPSGGGNQPQHF.

CDR3 residues: CASSVGDRLNTEAFF. The CDR3 DNA reads as TGTGCCAGCAGCGTAGGGGACAGGCTGAACACTGAAGCTTTCTTT. The chain links TRBV9 to TRBJ1-1, with TRBD1 identical over 8 bases. V was clipped by 0 bases and J by 0 bases; unmatched bases: 1. Germline lookup yields CDR1 SGDLS and CDR2 YYNGEE. This CDR3 spans 15 amino acids.

The chain is built from TRBV28 and TRBJ1-5; TRBD1 matches at 7 bases. Germline loops: CDR1 MDHEN, CDR2 SYDVKM. There are 15 residues in the CDR3. Germline trimming cut 6 bases from V and 4 bases from J; bases unmatched to any gene: 9. The CDR3 bases are TGTGCCAGCAGAAAGGCCGACAGGGTAAATCAGCCCCAGCATTTT. Amino acid sequence: CASRKADRVNQPQHF.

This clone has only one observation. This chain links TRBV28 with TRBJ1-4; 8 nucleotides agree with TRBD1. The CDR3 consists of 16 residues. Germline V lookup: CDR1 MDHEN, CDR2 SYDVKM. V trimming: 10 bases; J trimming: 8 bases; junction bases outside the gene matches: 18. The CDR3 DNA reads as TGTGCCACTCGACCTTATATCAGGGGGCGAGGGGAAAAACTGTTTTTT. It translates to CATRPYIRGRGEKLFF.

This rearrangement joins TRBV5-8 to TRBJ2-3, with 11 bases lining up with TRBD2. Germline CDR1 reads SGHTS; CDR2 reads YDEGEE. V dropped 0 bases and J dropped 5; count of bases not matched to a gene: 8. The CDR3 sequence is 17 residues long. CDR3 sequence: CASSLAPLAGGGDTQYF. The CDR3 DNA is TGTGCCAGCAGCTTGGCCCCCCTAGCGGGGGGTGGAGATACGCAGTATTTT.

This chain uses TRBV5-4 with TRBJ1-5, with 7 nucleotides matching TRBD1. Trimming at V came to 0 bases and at J to 7 bases, leaving 1 base not matched to a gene. The CDR3 loop spans 13 amino acids. Germline CDR1 reads SGHNT; CDR2 reads YYREEE (reference sequence). The chain's CDR3 is CASSLEGAQPQHF. CDR3 nucleotide sequence: TGTGCCAGCAGCTTGGAGGGGGCACAGCCCCAGCATTTT.

A single count supports this clone. The chain carries TRBV24-1 and TRBJ1-2; D unclear. The germline V gene has CDR1 KGHDR and CDR2 SFDVKD. V lost 5 bases and J 5 bases, leaving 11 bases between the germline ends. The CDR3 length is 13 residues. The CDR3 DNA reads TGTGCCACCAGTGCTCTGGGAGGGTATGGCTACACCTTC. Its protein is CATSALGGYGYTF.

The rearrangement uses TRBV9 and TRBJ2-1, with 8 positions matching TRBD2. Germline V lookup: CDR1 SGDLS, CDR2 YYNGEE. The CDR3 runs to 15 residues. Trimming removed 0 bases from V and 5 bases from J; junction bases left unmatched: 4. CDR3 in amino acids: CASSVEGTRNNEQFF. The CDR3 nucleotides read TGTGCCAGCAGCGTAGAAGGGACTAGAAACAATGAGCAGTTCTTC.

The chain is built from TRBV5-4 and TRBJ2-7; 8 positions match TRBD1. The CDR3 runs to 14 residues. Germline CDR1 and CDR2: SGHNT and YYREEE (reference sequence). V dropped 4 bases and J dropped 3; count of bases not matched to a gene: 6. The CDR3 DNA is TGTGCCAGCAGCCCCAGGGGGCGCCTCTACGAGCAGTACTTC. Translated, it gives CASSPRGRLYEQYF.

In DNA, the CDR3 is TGTGCCAGCAGGGCTCCTCCCCTCCCGGAAGCTTTCTTT. Translated, it gives CASRAPPLPEAFF. The chain recombines TRBV2 with TRBJ1-1; D ambiguous. Germline loops: CDR1 SNHLY, CDR2 FYNNEI. Deletions cut 6 bases from V and 8 bases from J, with 16 bases between. The CDR3 loop spans 13 amino acids. The whole variable domain, remainder taken from reference TRBV2 and TRBJ1-1, is EPEVTQTPSHQVTQMGQEVILRCVPISNHLYFYWYRQILGQKVEFLVSFYNNEISEKSEIFDDQFSVERPDGSNFTLKIRSTKLEDSAMYFCASRAPPLPEAFFGQGTRLTVV.

This chain joins TRBV7-8 and TRBJ1-2; TRBD1 matches at 7 bases. V lost 2 bases and J lost 3; bases outside the gene matches: 3. The CDR3 is 14 residues long. From germline, CDR1 is SGHVS and CDR2 FQNEAQ. As DNA, the CDR3 is TGTGCCAGCAGCTTATCAGACAGGGACTATGGCTACACCTTC. It codes for CASSLSDRDYGYTF.

The chain links TRBV28 to TRBJ2-1, with D perhaps matching TRBD1 (5 bases). Per the germline V gene, CDR1 is MDHEN and CDR2 is SYDVKM. The V and J ends lost 2 bases and 1 base respectively, with 6 bases between them. The CDR3 length is 14 residues. As DNA, the CDR3 is TGTGCCAGCAGTTTACGACAGTCCTACAATGAGCAGTTCTTC. This translates into CASSLRQSYNEQFF. The whole variable domain, filled in from reference TRBV28 and TRBJ2-1, reads DVKVTQSSRYLVKRTGEKVFLECVQDMDHENMFWYRQDPGLGLRLIYFSYDVKMKEKGDIPEGYSVSREKKERFSLILESASTNQTSMYLCASSLRQSYNEQFFGPGTRLTVL.

The chain has TRBV6-1 and TRBJ2-3; tentative D call: TRBD2 (6 bases). V lost 2 bases, J lost 4 bases, and 16 bases lay in between. In germline, CDR1 is MNHNS, CDR2 SASEGT. CDR3 size: 16 residues. The CDR3 reads CASSEWTGRSSDTQYF. CDR3 sequence (DNA): TGTGCCAGCAGTGAATGGACGGGGAGGTCCTCAGATACGCAGTATTTT.

This clone was detected once. The genes are TRBV7-9 and TRBJ2-7; 11 bases map to TRBD1. V dropped 5 bases and J dropped 7; count of bases not matched to a gene: 13. This CDR3 contains 16 residues. Looked up from germline, CDR1 is SEHNR and CDR2 is FQNEAQ (reference sequence). CDR3 sequence (DNA): TGTGCCAGCAGCGGGAATAAGGGACAGGGGGTGAGAGAGCAGTACTTC. This translates into CASSGNKGQGVREQYF.

J is TRBJ2-1 and V is TRBV13; TRBD1 aligns across 7 bases. The CDR3 is made up of 15 amino acids. Germline V CDR1 and CDR2: PRHDT, FYEKMQ (reference sequence). V shed 1 base and J 4 bases; nucleotides not matched to a gene: 4. DNA of the CDR3: TGTGCCAGCAGCTTAGAGGGACAGCCGTACAATGAGCAGTTCTTC. Translation gives CASSLEGQPYNEQFF.